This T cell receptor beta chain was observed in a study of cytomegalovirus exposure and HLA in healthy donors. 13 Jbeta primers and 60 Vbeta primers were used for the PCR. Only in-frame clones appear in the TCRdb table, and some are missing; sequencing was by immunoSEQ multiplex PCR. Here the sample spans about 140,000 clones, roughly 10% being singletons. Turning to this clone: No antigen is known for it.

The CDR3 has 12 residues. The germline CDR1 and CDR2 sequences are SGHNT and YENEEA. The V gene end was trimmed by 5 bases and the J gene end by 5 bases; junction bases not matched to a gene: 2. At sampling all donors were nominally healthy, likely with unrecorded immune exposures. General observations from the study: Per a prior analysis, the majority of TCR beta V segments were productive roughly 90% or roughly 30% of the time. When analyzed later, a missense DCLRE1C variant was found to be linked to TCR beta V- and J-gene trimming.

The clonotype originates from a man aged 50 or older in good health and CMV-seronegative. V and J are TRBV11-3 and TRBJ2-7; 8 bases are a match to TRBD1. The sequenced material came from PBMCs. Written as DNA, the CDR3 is TGTGCCAGCAGCGAGGACAGGGACGAGCAGTACTTC. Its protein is CASSEDRDEQYF. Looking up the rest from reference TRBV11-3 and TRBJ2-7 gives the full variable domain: EAGVVQSPRYKIIEKKQPVAFWCNPISGHNTLYWYLQNLGQGPELLIRYENEEAVDDSQLPKDRFSAERLKGVDSTLKIQPAELGDSAVYLCASSEDRDEQYFGPGTRLTVT.